Below are 32 T cell receptor beta chains sequenced from a single sample in a study of blood T cell repertoires in COVID-19. Libraries were prepared by immunoSEQ multiplex PCR; TCRdb keeps only in-frame clonotypes and omits some of them. The sample contains roughly 81,000 clones, over 80% of which appear only once. Sequenced input: peripheral blood. All receptors derive from an older woman with acute or convalescent COVID-19.

The CDR3 loop is CSVTRKPGANVLTF. The CDR3 DNA reads TGCAGCGTCACCAGGAAACCAGGGGCCAACGTCCTGACTTTC. The rearrangement links TRBV29-1 to TRBJ2-6; D remains unclear. Trimming pared 6 bases from V and 4 bases from J, leaving 13 bases between. Germline-derived CDR1 and CDR2 are SQVTM and ANQGSEA. This CDR3 has 14 residues.

The genes are TRBV2 and TRBJ2-4; D gene uncertain. Between the trimmed V and J ends, which lost 3 bases and 0 bases, there was a span of 6 bases. CDR1 is SNHLY, CDR2 FYNNEI, per germline. The CDR3 extends over 14 amino acids. CDR3 in DNA: TGTGCCAGCAGTGACAGTGAAGCCAAAAACATTCAGTACTTC. Its protein is CASSDSEAKNIQYF.

This clone was detected only once. The chain couples TRBV6-1 to TRBJ1-5; 7 bases align to TRBD1. The germline CDR1 and CDR2 sequences are MNHNS and SASEGT. V trimming: 3 bases; J trimming: 0 bases; junction bases outside the gene matches: 5. The length of the CDR3 is 16 residues. For the CDR3, the DNA is TGTGCCAGCAGTGACCTGGGACAGTTTAGCAATCAGCCCCAGCATTTT. This codes for CASSDLGQFSNQPQHF.

The chain employs TRBV12-3 or TRBV12-4 and TRBJ2-1; 7 bases are shared with TRBD2. The CDR3 contains 13 residues. Trimming cost V 6 bases and J 9 bases; bases outside gene matches: 8. The CDR3 loop reads CASRPSGVSEQFF. The CDR3 coding sequence is TGTGCCAGCAGACCAAGCGGGGTGAGTGAGCAGTTCTTC.

The chain recombines TRBV2 with TRBJ2-7; 8 bases match TRBD2. After removal of 7 bases from V and 2 bases from J, the junction contained 4 bases not matched to a gene. This CDR3 is built from 13 residues. The germline V gene encodes CDR1 SNHLY and CDR2 FYNNEI. As DNA, the CDR3 is TGTGCCAGCATGGCGGGGGGCGCCTACGAGCAGTACTTC. Residues: CASMAGGAYEQYF.

This clone showed up just a few times. The rearrangement links TRBV27 to TRBJ1-5; D is ambiguous. The V gene's germline CDR1 is MNHEY and CDR2 SMNVEV (reference sequence). Trimming left V 6 bases short and J 5 bases short, with 17 bases between. CDR3 length: 15 residues. DNA for the CDR3: TGTGCCAGCAGGCTGGGAGGCTCGGCCGATCAGCCCCAGCATTTT. Its translation: CASRLGGSADQPQHF.

V gene TRBV4-1 combines with J gene TRBJ1-2; the D is unclear. Germline CDR1 is MGHRA and CDR2 is YSYEKL. This CDR3 is built from 16 residues. The V and J ends lost 1 base and 4 bases respectively, with 16 bases between them. The CDR3 reads CASSQVGRSRSYGYTF. In DNA, the CDR3 is TGCGCCAGCAGCCAAGTGGGCAGGTCTCGCTCCTATGGCTACACCTTC.

This chain connects TRBV7-2 to TRBJ2-3, with 7 bases identical to TRBD1. Germline CDR1 reads SGHTA; CDR2 reads FQGNSA. The CDR3 is made up of 13 amino acids. The junction had 8 bases not matched to a gene; V was cut back by 0 bases and J by 14 bases. The CDR3 DNA is TGTGCCAGCAGCTTAGCACAGCAGGACAGGCTGTATTTT. Its translation is CASSLAQQDRLYF.

The chain employs TRBV7-3 and TRBJ1-1; no clear D. CDR3 length equals 13 residues. The V end lost 5 bases, the J end lost 0 bases, and 7 bases lay between the germline ends. From germline, CDR1 is SGHTA and CDR2 FQGTGA. The CDR3 region is CASSRLLNTEAFF. Written as DNA, the CDR3 is TGTGCCAGCAGCCGCCTATTGAACACTGAAGCTTTCTTT.

The gene calls are TRBV2 and TRBJ1-2; TRBD1 agrees at 7 bases. CDR1 and CDR2 from the germline V gene are SNHLY and FYNNEI. Losses at the gene ends were 8 bases for V and 5 bases for J; bases not matched to a gene: 5. This CDR3 has 12 residues. The CDR3 region has the DNA TGTGCCAGCCAGGGGGTGGCTTATGGCTACACCTTC. Its translation is CASQGVAYGYTF.

The chain is built from TRBV12-3 or TRBV12-4 and TRBJ1-5; a weak D match, TRBD1 (5 bases). The CDR3 consists of 13 residues. Deletions cut 6 bases from V and 7 bases from J, with 13 bases between. CDR3 sequence (DNA): TGTGCCAGCAGCGGCGGGGACGGGCAGCCCCAGCATTTT. It is translated as CASSGGDGQPQHF.

This clone was counted between two and nine times. The J gene is TRBJ1-1, the V gene TRBV12-5; TRBD1 aligns across 7 bases. V gave up 4 bases and J gave up 0 bases; unmatched junction bases: 8. Germline V gene lookup returns CDR1 LGHNT and CDR2 FRNRAP. The CDR3 loop spans 16 amino acids. For the CDR3, the DNA is TGTGCTAGTGGTTCCGACAGGGCTCTCCTGAACACTGAAGCTTTCTTT. Its protein is CASGSDRALLNTEAFF.

The sample holds a few counts of this clone. CDR3 nucleotides: TGCGCCAGCATTGGGTCAGGGGAAGGTTTCGTCCCTGAAGCTTTCTTT. It is translated as CASIGSGEGFVPEAFF. The chain links TRBV5-1 to TRBJ1-1; D may be TRBD1 (6 bases). Trimming pared 6 bases from V and 6 bases from J, leaving 24 bases between. Germline V lookup: CDR1 SGHRS, CDR2 YFSETQ. The length of the CDR3 is 16 residues.

The chain combines TRBV5-1 with TRBJ2-5; TRBD2 is a possible D gene (6 bases). The germline CDR1 and CDR2 sequences are SGHRS and YFSETQ. CDR3 length: 16 amino acids. V lost 3 bases, J lost 3 bases, and 18 bases lay in between. The CDR3 region has the DNA TGCGCCAGCAGCTGGGGGACCGGGAGCAATAAAGAGACCCAGTACTTC. Protein product: CASSWGTGSNKETQYF.

The genes are TRBV18 and TRBJ2-3; TRBD1 might be the D (5 bases). Germline V lookup: CDR1 KGHSH, CDR2 LQKENI. Trimming removed 3 bases at V and 3 bases at J, with 10 bases between. This CDR3 region has 14 residues. DNA for the CDR3: TGTGCCAGCTCACCGGGGCTGGCAACAGATACGCAGTATTTT. Translation gives CASSPGLATDTQYF.

A single count supports this clone. V usage is TRBV5-1 and J usage is TRBJ2-3; 7 bases match TRBD2. J was trimmed by 4 bases and V by 4 bases; bases with no gene match: 9. The CDR3 totals 15 residues. Per germline, CDR1 SGHRS and CDR2 YFSETQ. In DNA form, the CDR3 reads TGCGCCAGCAGCCCCGGGGGGAGCGGGGCAGATACGCAGTATTTT. This sequence encodes CASSPGGSGADTQYF.

The CDR3, as DNA: TGTGCCAGCAGCTTGCGATCGAGCTCCTATAATTCACCCCTCCACTTT. Translation gives CASSLRSSSYNSPLHF. The chain recombines TRBV11-2 with TRBJ1-6; D call uncertain. The CDR3 sequence is 16 residues long. Trimming removed 3 bases from V and 0 bases from J, with 9 bases in between. CDR1 and CDR2 (germline): SGHAT, FQNNGV.

The chain uses TRBV2 and TRBJ1-2; D is ambiguous. The CDR3 spans 14 residues. Trimming took 2 bases from V and 4 from J, leaving 11 bases between them. The germline CDR1 and CDR2 sequences are SNHLY and FYNNEI. The CDR3 loop reads CASSEREVIYGYTF. The CDR3 DNA reads TGTGCCAGCAGTGAACGAGAGGTTATCTATGGCTACACCTTC.

The chain has TRBV5-6 and TRBJ2-7; TRBD1 agrees at 9 bases. Trimming removed 4 bases from V and 2 bases from J; junction bases left unmatched: 1. CDR1 and CDR2 from the germline V gene are SGHDT and YYEEEE. The CDR3 has 13 amino acids. CDR3 sequence reads: CASSRQGAYEQYF. In DNA form, the CDR3 reads TGTGCCAGCAGCCGACAGGGGGCCTACGAGCAGTACTTC.

This chain links TRBV11-3 with TRBJ2-3; tentatively, D is TRBD2 (5 bases). Trimming cost V 2 bases and J 2 bases, with 8 bases left between them. CDR3 size: 14 residues. From germline, CDR1 is SGHNT and CDR2 YENEEA. In DNA, the CDR3 is TGTGCCAGCAGCTTATGGGGAGTCACAGATACGCAGTATTTT. Translated, it gives CASSLWGVTDTQYF.

The rearrangement uses TRBV7-3 and TRBJ1-1; D may be TRBD1 (6 bases). V was cut by 8 bases and J by 2 bases, with 12 bases left in between. Germline lookup yields CDR1 SGHTA and CDR2 FQGTGA. This CDR3 contains 13 residues. CDR3 protein: CASRGQLNTEAFF. The CDR3, as DNA: TGTGCCAGCCGAGGACAGTTAAACACTGAAGCTTTCTTT.

J is TRBJ1-1 and V is TRBV9; D gene uncertain. Germline assignment: CDR1 SGDLS and CDR2 YYNGEE. The CDR3 totals 15 residues. V was shortened by 0 bases and J by 3 bases, with 12 bases between the two germline ends. The CDR3 region is CASSVGGISDTEAFF. CDR3 DNA sequence: TGTGCCAGCAGCGTAGGAGGGATCTCGGACACTGAAGCTTTCTTT. The full variable domain, rest sourced from reference TRBV9 and TRBJ1-1, is DSGVTQTPKHLITATGQRVTLRCSPRSGDLSVYWYQQSLDQGLQFLIQYYNGEERAKGNILERFSAQQFPDLHSELNLSSLELGDSALYFCASSVGGISDTEAFFGQGTRLTVV.

The chain uses TRBV7-9 and TRBJ2-7; 10 positions agree with TRBD1. Looked up from germline, CDR1 is SEHNR and CDR2 is FQNEAQ (reference sequence). J gave up 4 bases and V 5 bases, and 8 bases lay outside the gene matches. The CDR3 contains 15 residues. CDR3 bases: TGTGCCAGCAGCGACGGGGACAGGGGATCATACGAGCAGTACTTC. Its translation is CASSDGDRGSYEQYF.

The CDR3 coding sequence is TGTGCCAGCAGGAAACCCCCGGGACAGGGGAATGAAAAACTGTTTTTT. It yields the protein CASRKPPGQGNEKLFF. The chain has TRBV28 and TRBJ1-4; 10 positions agree with TRBD1. V shed 6 bases, J shed 5 bases, and the junction held 9 bases outside the gene matches. CDR1 and CDR2 (germline): MDHEN, SYDVKM. The CDR3 covers 16 residues.

The chain joins TRBV5-4 to TRBJ2-4; 10 bases align to TRBD1. The CDR3 length is 15 residues. Unmatched junction bases numbered 3, after V lost 4 bases and J lost 2 bases. CDR1 is SGHNT, CDR2 YYREEE, per germline (reference sequence). This CDR3 is CASSGQGGTKNIQYF. CDR3 DNA: TGTGCCAGCAGCGGACAGGGGGGAACCAAAAACATTCAGTACTTC.

The genes are TRBV6-5 and TRBJ1-1; the D gene is possibly TRBD1 (6 bases). Trimming cost V 6 bases and J 1 base, with 9 bases left between them. This CDR3 is 13 amino acids long. Germline V lookup: CDR1 MNHEY, CDR2 SVGAGI. The CDR3 DNA sequence: TGTGCCAGCAGCTCCAGGGGGAACACTGAAGCTTTCTTT. This codes for CASSSRGNTEAFF.

The chain has TRBV28 and TRBJ2-1; 9 bases are shared with TRBD2. The CDR3 consists of 16 residues. CDR1 MDHEN and CDR2 SYDVKM come from the germline V gene. V was pared by 5 bases and J by 4 bases, with 9 bases of the junction left unmatched. CDR3 nucleotide sequence: TGTGCCAGCAGTCTAATTAGCGGGGGAGTTTACAATGAGCAGTTCTTC. Encoded protein: CASSLISGGVYNEQFF.

The CDR3: CASSYLPGGSDEKLFF. CDR3 nucleotides: TGTGCCAGCAGTTACTTACCAGGGGGAAGCGATGAAAAACTGTTTTTT. The chain combines TRBV6-5 with TRBJ1-4; TRBD1 matches at 7 bases. CDR1 MNHEY and CDR2 SVGAGI come from the germline V gene. This CDR3 spans 16 amino acids. J lost 6 bases, V lost 1 base, and 8 bases had no gene match.

The V gene is TRBV9, the J gene TRBJ2-2; D gene uncertain. Germline CDR1 is SGDLS and CDR2 is YYNGEE. The CDR3 spans 14 residues. Between the trimmed V and J ends, which lost 3 bases and 0 bases, there was a span of 6 bases. CDR3 sequence (DNA): TGTGCCAGCAGCGCCTCCTCGAACACCGGGGAGCTGTTTTTT. This codes for CASSASSNTGELFF.

J is TRBJ2-1 and V is TRBV19; D is possibly TRBD2 (6 bases). Trimming pared 3 bases from V and 11 bases from J, leaving 11 bases between. Germline CDR1 and CDR2: LNHDA and SQIVND (reference sequence). The CDR3 runs to 12 residues. The CDR3 DNA sequence: TGTGCCAGTAGTATGGTGGAGGGGCAGCAGTTCTTC. The encoded protein is CASSMVEGQQFF.

This chain joins TRBV3-1 (or the pseudogene TRBV3-2) and TRBJ2-1; the D gene is possibly TRBD2 (6 bases). Germline values: CDR1 LGHDT, CDR2 YNNKEL (reference sequence). CDR3 length: 14 amino acids. Trimming removed 4 bases at V and 9 bases at J, with 16 bases between. CDR3 coding DNA: TGTGCCAGCAGCCCTCTGGAGGGGATGGGTGAGCAGTTCTTC. Translated, it gives CASSPLEGMGEQFF.

This clone was recorded a few times. V usage is TRBV28 and J usage is TRBJ1-4, with 7 bases fitting TRBD1. V shed 4 bases and J 8 bases; nucleotides not matched to a gene: 7. CDR1 is MDHEN, CDR2 SYDVKM, per germline. This CDR3 comprises 14 residues. DNA for the CDR3: TGTGCCAGCAGTTGGCAGGGGGATCGGGAAAAACTGTTTTTT. This translates into CASSWQGDREKLFF.